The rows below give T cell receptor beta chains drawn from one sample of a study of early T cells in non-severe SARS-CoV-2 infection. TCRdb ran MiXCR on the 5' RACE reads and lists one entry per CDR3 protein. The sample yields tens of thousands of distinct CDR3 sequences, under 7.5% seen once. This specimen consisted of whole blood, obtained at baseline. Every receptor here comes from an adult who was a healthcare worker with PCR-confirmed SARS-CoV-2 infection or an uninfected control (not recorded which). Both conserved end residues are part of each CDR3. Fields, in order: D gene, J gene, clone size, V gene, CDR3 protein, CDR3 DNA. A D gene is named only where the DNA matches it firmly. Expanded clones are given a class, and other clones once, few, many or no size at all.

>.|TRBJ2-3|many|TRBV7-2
CASRKMPLATSTDTQYF
TGTGCCAGCAGAAAGATGCCCTTAGCGACGAGCACAGATACGCAGTATTTT
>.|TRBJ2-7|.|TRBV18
CASSPSAGEQYF
TGTGCCAGCTCACCATCAGCTGGGGAGCAGTACTTC
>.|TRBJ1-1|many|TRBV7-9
CASSLSRNTEAFF
TGTGCCAGCAGCTTATCCAGAAACACTGAAGCTTTCTTT
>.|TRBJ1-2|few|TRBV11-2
CASSFGQPQGGYTF
TGTGCCAGCAGCTTCGGACAGCCCCAAGGAGGCTACACCTTC
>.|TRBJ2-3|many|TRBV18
CASSPGLGSTDTQYF
TGTGCCAGCTCACCCGGATTAGGGTCAACAGATACGCAGTATTTT
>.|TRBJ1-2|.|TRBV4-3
CASSHDSGAGSNGYTF
TGCGCCAGCAGCCACGATTCCGGCGCAGGGAGTAATGGCTACACCTTC
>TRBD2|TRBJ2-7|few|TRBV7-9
CASSLAGGTNLYEQYF
TGTGCCAGCAGCTTAGCCGGTGGGACTAACCTCTACGAGCAGTACTTC
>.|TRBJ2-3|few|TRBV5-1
CASSPLGLADTQYF
TGCGCCAGCAGCCCCCTTGGACTGGCGGATACGCAGTATTTT
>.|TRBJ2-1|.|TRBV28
CASSLAGIYEQFF
TGTGCCAGCAGTTTGGCGGGGATCTATGAGCAGTTCTTC
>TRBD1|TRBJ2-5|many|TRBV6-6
CASSTGQGFQETQYF
TGTGCCAGCAGTACGGGACAGGGGTTTCAAGAGACCCAGTACTTC
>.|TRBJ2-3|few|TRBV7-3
CASSFSPPDTQYF
TGTGCCAGCAGCTTCTCCCCGCCAGATACGCAGTATTTT
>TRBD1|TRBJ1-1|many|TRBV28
CASSRTGGTEAFF
TGTGCCAGCAGCCGGACAGGGGGCACTGAAGCTTTCTTT
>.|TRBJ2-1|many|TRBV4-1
CASSQDRSGAYNEQFF
TGCGCCAGCAGCCAAGATAGGAGCGGAGCTTACAATGAGCAGTTCTTC
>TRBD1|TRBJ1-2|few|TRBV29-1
CSVASTGALDGYTF
TGCAGCGTTGCCTCGACAGGGGCCCTCGATGGCTACACCTTC
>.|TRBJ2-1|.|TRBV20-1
CSASGHRGGQGAEQFF
TGCAGTGCCAGTGGACACCGAGGGGGGCAGGGAGCTGAGCAGTTCTTC
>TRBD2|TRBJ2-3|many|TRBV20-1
CSASSQGVTSGEIGTDTQYF
TGCAGTGCTAGCTCTCAGGGGGTGACTAGCGGGGAAATTGGCACAGATACGCAGTATTTT
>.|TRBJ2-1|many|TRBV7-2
CASSSGYRDMNEQFF
TGTGCCAGCAGCTCCGGCTACAGGGATATGAATGAGCAGTTCTTC
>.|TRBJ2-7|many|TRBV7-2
CASSLGRSEQYF
TGTGCCAGCAGCCTAGGACGGAGCGAGCAGTACTTC
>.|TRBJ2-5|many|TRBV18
CASSPGLDQETQYF
TGTGCCAGCTCACCAGGACTCGATCAAGAGACCCAGTACTTC
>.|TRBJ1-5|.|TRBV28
CASSIDQPQHF
TGTGCCAGCAGCATTGATCAGCCCCAGCATTTT
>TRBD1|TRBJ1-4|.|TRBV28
CASRHRDRVLFF
TGTGCCAGCAGGCACCGGGACAGGGTCTTATTTTTT
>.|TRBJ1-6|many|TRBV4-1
CASSQEPGVDSPLHF
TGCGCCAGCAGCCAAGAACCAGGGGTGGATTCACCCCTCCACTTT
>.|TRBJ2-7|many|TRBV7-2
CASSPTGLSSYEQYF
TGTGCCAGCAGCCCCACGGGACTGAGCAGCTACGAGCAGTACTTC
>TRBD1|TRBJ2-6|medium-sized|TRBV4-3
CASSQGDRAGANVLTF
TGCGCCAGCAGCCAAGGGGACAGAGCTGGGGCCAACGTCCTGACTTTC
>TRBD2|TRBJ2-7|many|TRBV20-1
CSASVWLAGGPYEQYF
TGCAGTGCTAGTGTGTGGCTAGCGGGAGGGCCTTACGAGCAGTACTTC
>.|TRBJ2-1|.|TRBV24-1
CATSKGRDEQFF
TGTGCCACCAGTAAGGGCCGGGATGAGCAGTTCTTC
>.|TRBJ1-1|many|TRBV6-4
CASSEAGGNTEAFF
TGTGCCAGCAGTGAGGCGGGAGGGAACACTGAAGCTTTCTTT
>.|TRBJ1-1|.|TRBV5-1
CASRGAATNTEAFF
TGCGCCAGCCGGGGGGCAGCCACCAACACTGAAGCTTTCTTT
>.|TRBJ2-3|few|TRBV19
CASSISGADTQYF
TGTGCCAGTAGTATCTCCGGGGCAGATACGCAGTATTTT
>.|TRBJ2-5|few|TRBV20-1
CSAPPGGEIQETQYF
TGCAGTGCTCCCCCAGGGGGGGAGATACAAGAGACCCAGTACTTC
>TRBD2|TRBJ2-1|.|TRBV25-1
CASSAPGTSGRAAYNEQFF
TGTGCCAGCAGTGCCCCGGGGACTAGCGGGAGAGCGGCCTACAATGAGCAGTTCTTC
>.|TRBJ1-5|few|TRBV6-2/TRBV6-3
CASSLGPGAQHF
TGTGCCAGCAGCCTGGGGCCGGGTGCCCAGCATTTT
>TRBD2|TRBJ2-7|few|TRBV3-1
CASSQDRLGGSFYEQYF
TGTGCCAGCAGCCAAGATCGGTTGGGCGGGAGTTTCTACGAGCAGTACTTC
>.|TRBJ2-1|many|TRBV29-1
CSVVIGYNEQFF
TGCAGCGTTGTCATAGGGTACAATGAGCAGTTCTTC
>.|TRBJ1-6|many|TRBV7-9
CASRADGLPNSPLHF
TGTGCCAGCAGGGCCGACGGGTTACCTAATTCACCCCTCCACTTT
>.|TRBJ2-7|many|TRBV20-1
CSARDGGQGHTYEQYF
TGCAGTGCTAGAGATGGAGGGCAGGGCCACACCTACGAGCAGTACTTC
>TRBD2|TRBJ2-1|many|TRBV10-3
CAISLAGGPRDEQFF
TGTGCCATCAGCCTAGCGGGAGGGCCTCGGGATGAGCAGTTCTTC
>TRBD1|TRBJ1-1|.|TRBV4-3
CASSQDKGAAFF
TGCGCCAGCAGCCAAGATAAGGGGGCAGCTTTCTTT
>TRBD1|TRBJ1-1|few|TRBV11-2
CASSPIFIRTGTGFQKAFF
TGTGCCAGCAGCCCGATTTTTATCCGGACCGGGACAGGGTTTCAGAAAGCTTTCTTT
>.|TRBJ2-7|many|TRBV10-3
CAISESVGTQYEQYF
TGTGCCATCAGTGAGTCAGTAGGGACCCAGTACGAGCAGTACTTC
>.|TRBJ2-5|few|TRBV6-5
CASSYGGYRYYF
TGTGCCAGCAGTTATGGGGGCTATCGTTACTACTTC
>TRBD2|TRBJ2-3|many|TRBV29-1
CSVELAGDIDTQYF
TGCAGCGTTGAATTAGCGGGAGATATAGATACGCAGTATTTT
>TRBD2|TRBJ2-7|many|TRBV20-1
CSALAGNYEQYF
TGCAGTGCACTAGCGGGTAACTACGAGCAGTACTTC
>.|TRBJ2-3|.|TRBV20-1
CSARGGTFYTDTQYF
TGCAGTGCTAGGGGCGGGACTTTCTACACAGATACGCAGTATTTT
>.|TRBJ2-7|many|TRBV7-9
CASSLTGSEQYF
TGTGCCAGCAGCCTCACAGGATCCGAGCAGTACTTC
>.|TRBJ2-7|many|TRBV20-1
CSARGGYTYEQYF
TGCAGTGCTAGAGGTGGATACACCTACGAGCAGTACTTC
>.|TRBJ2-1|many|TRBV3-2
CASAPHEQFF
TGTGCCAGCGCCCCCCATGAGCAGTTCTTC
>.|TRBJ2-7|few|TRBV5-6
CASSFLTSGEASEQYF
TGTGCCAGCAGCTTTTTGACGTCCGGCGAGGCTAGCGAGCAGTACTTC
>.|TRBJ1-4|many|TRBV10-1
CASSGRVEEKLFF
TGCGCCAGCAGTGGCAGGGTCGAAGAAAAACTGTTTTTT
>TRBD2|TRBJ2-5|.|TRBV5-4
CASSLYMTSGQETQYF
TGTGCCAGCAGCTTGTACATGACTAGCGGTCAAGAGACCCAGTACTTC
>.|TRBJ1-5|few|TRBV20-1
CSARGGAGQPQHF
TGCAGTGCTAGAGGGGGGGCTGGACAGCCCCAGCATTTT
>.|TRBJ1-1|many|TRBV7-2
CASSSLILPEAFF
TGTGCCAGCAGCTCTCTTATCCTCCCTGAAGCTTTCTTT
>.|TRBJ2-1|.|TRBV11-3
CASGASGNEQFF
TGTGCCAGTGGGGCTTCGGGGAATGAGCAGTTCTTC
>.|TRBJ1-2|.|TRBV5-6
CASITSRATNYGYTF
TGTGCCAGCATTACATCGAGGGCAACGAACTATGGCTACACCTTC
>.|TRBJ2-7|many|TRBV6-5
CASSYSRTLYEQYF
TGTGCCAGCAGTTACTCGCGGACGCTCTACGAGCAGTACTTC